This TCR beta chain was sequenced during a study of blood T cell repertoires in COVID-19. The overall study: Material from acute and convalescent COVID-19 was sourced from the United States, Italy and Spain.

Germline CDR1 reads KGHSH; CDR2 reads LQKENI. CDR3 length: 17 residues. The V segment lost 3 bases and the J segment 7 bases; nucleotides outside the gene matches: 10. Assay used: immunoSEQ multiplex PCR; TCRdb lists only in-frame clones, some missing. This sample carries a few hundred thousand clones, more than 70% of them seen once, and the ten largest clones take 0.95% to 1.5%. Sequencing was carried out using peripheral blood. The V call is TRBV18, the J call TRBJ2-1; 12 bases agree with TRBD2. The receptor was isolated from a woman aged 50 to 65 with acute or convalescent COVID-19. CDR3 in DNA: TGTGCCAGCTCACCGCCCCTAGCGGGGGGGGCGGGAAATGAGCAGTTCTTC. Translating gives CASSPPLAGGAGNEQFF. Full variable domain (rest looked up from reference TRBV18 and TRBJ2-1): NAGVMQNPRHLVRRRGQEARLRCSPMKGHSHVYWYRQLPEEGLKFMVYLQKENIIDESGMPKERFSAEFPKEGPSILRIQQVVRGDSAAYFCASSPPLAGGAGNEQFFGPGTRLTVL.